The clone carrying this T cell receptor (beta chain) appeared many times. This specimen belongs to a study of T-cell reconstitution after alpha-beta-depleted transplantation in children. Germline V CDR1 and CDR2: SGHRS, YFSETQ. The V and J ends lost 1 base and 2 bases respectively, with 13 bases between them. The CDR3 sequence is 15 residues long. The TCRbeta library was prepared with unique molecular identifiers. TCRdb used MiXCR to reprocess the PCR reads, holding one entry per CDR3 protein. The table has 200,000 to 250,000 distinct CDR3 sequences, about a tenth seen once; the top ten hold less than 8%.

The receptor was isolated from a human donor who donated a stem cell graft to a child with acute lymphoblastic leukemia. This chain links TRBV5-1 with TRBJ2-7; D not resolved. Material: PBMCs from the stem cell graft donor, obtained from the stem cell graft. DNA for the CDR3: TGCGCCAGCAGCTTGTACGGCGGTTCAGCCTACGAGCAGTACTTC. This translates into CASSLYGGSAYEQYF.